This TCR beta chain emerged from a study of T cells expressing NK-cell markers. Regarding the study as a whole: NKG2C+ dominant clonotypes from 5 to 7 donors made up about 1.0-7.5% of CD8+ T cells.

Turning to this clonotype: Antigen specificity is unknown.

The CDR3 totals 14 residues. Germline V gives CDR1 WSHSY, CDR2 SAAADI. After re-calling the 5' RACE reads, TCRdb lists one entry per CDR3 protein, DNA absent. The listing records about 460,000 distinct CDR3 sequences. The chain joins TRBV10-2 to TRBJ2-7; TCRdb designates TRBD1, a call that cannot be tested without DNA. Sequencing was carried out using blood T cells: a sorted CD56 or NKG2C T cell subset, CD4+ or CD8+ T cells, or bulk PBMC T cells (not recorded which). This sequence originates from a woman aged 45-65 years in good health. CDR3 loop: CASTFGTETYEQYF.